This entry is about one T cell receptor (beta chain). Antigen: not known. These data originate in a study of cytomegalovirus exposure and HLA in healthy donors. Study-wide results and caveats: A few chains tied to CMV proved CMV antigen-specific in vitro.

Assay: immunoSEQ multiplex PCR; the TCRdb copy retains only in-frame clones and omits some. The data show about 92,000 clones, with 93% seen just once and about 1.1% held by the top ten. Between the trimmed V and J ends, which lost 1 base and 4 bases, there was a span of 11 bases. Germline-derived CDR1 and CDR2 are SGHTA and FQGNSA. This CDR3 has 15 residues. This chain uses TRBV7-2 with TRBJ2-1; the D gene is possibly TRBD2 (7 bases). This TCR derives from a woman aged 25 to 39 in good health and CMV-seropositive. Sequenced: PBMCs. The CDR3 loop is CASSLGGGGYNEQFF. CDR3 sequence (DNA): TGTGCCAGCAGCTTAGGAGGGGGAGGGTACAATGAGCAGTTCTTC.